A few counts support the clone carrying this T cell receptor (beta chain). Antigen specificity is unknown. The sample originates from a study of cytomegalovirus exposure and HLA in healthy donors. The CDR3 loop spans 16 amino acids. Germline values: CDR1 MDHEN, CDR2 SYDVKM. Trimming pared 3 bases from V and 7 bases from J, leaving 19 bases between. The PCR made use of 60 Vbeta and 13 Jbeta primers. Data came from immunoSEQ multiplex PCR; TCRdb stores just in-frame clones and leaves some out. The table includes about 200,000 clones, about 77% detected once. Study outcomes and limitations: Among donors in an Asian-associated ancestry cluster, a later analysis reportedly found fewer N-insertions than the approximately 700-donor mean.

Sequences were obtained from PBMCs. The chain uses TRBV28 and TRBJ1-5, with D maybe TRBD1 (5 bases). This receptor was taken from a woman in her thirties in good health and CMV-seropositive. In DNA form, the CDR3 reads TGTGCCAGCAGTTTTAGGGTAGGGGTTTTTCGACAGCCCCAGCATTTT. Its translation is CASSFRVGVFRQPQHF.